This T cell receptor (beta chain) was recorded in a study of T cell repertoires in cytomegalovirus infection. Study in general: HLA-C-restricted CMV epitopes, recently identified, and well-studied HLA-B-restricted ones were used by the study. Signatures in public TCR beta sequences pointed to both CMV infection and matching HLA type. General study points: Pooled public TCR beta family frequency picked out CMV carriers with the relevant HLA. Predominance within the ex vivo response was attributable to HLA-C-restricted CMV-specific TCR beta clonotypes.

A few counts support this clonotype. No antigen is known for it. The V gene's germline CDR1 is SGHVS and CDR2 FNYEAQ. This CDR3 is built from 15 residues. Between the trimmed V and J ends, which lost 4 bases and 7 bases, there was a span of 16 bases. Via MiXCR, TCRdb re-called the reads, giving one row per CDR3 protein. The data contain some 940,000 distinct CDR3 sequences, roughly a third of them singletons. The J gene is TRBJ1-4, the V gene TRBV7-6; D remains ambiguous. Sample: cultured CD8+ T cells from PBMCs, taken from culture after CMV antigen stimulation. The receptor was derived from a human donor in good health (CMV status not recorded). Some clones in this sample may be carry-over from other donors' samples. The CDR3 region is CASSYTSGVAEKLFF. CDR3 bases: TGTGCCAGCAGCTATACCAGTGGGGTCGCTGAAAAACTGTTTTTT.